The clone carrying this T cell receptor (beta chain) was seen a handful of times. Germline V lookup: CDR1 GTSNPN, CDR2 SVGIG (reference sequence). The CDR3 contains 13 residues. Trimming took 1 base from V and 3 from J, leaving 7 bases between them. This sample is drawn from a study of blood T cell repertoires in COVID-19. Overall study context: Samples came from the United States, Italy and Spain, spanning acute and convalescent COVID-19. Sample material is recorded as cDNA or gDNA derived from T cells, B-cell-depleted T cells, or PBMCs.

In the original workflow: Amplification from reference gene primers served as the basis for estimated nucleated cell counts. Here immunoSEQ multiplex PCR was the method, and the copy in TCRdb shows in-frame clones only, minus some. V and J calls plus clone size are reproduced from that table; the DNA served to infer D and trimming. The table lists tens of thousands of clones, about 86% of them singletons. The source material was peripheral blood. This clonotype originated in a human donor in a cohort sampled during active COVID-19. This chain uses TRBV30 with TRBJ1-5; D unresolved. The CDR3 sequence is CAWSGAINQPQHF. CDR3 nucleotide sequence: TGTGCCTGGAGTGGCGCTATCAATCAGCCCCAGCATTTT. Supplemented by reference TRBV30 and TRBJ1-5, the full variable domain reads SQTIHQWPATLVQPVGSPLSLECTVEGTSNPNLYWYRQAAGRGLQLLFYSVGIGQISSEVPQNLSASRPQDRQFILSSKKLLLSDSGFYLCAWSGAINQPQHFGDGTRLSIL.